This T cell receptor (beta chain) was found in a study of blood T cell repertoires in COVID-19 (dated by TCRdb to 2020 to 2022). General notes on the study: Samples from collaborators originated in the United States, Italy and Spain and spanned both the acute and convalescent phases of COVID-19. Subjects who had been exposed to COVID-19, were actively infected with it, or had recovered from it provided the deeply sampled blood TCRbeta repertoires that made up the dataset. The material from the prospective study consisted of cDNA or gDNA derived from T cells, B-cell-depleted T cells, or PBMCs. Samples were obtained from the ongoing ImmuneRACE study (first 160 participants) and from 1,200 or so subjects provided by 6 global collaborators. Where available, HLA class I and class II types were obtained from metadata supplied by the sample provider rather than from assay-based typing. A freely available public database, intended as a resource for researchers studying the immune response to SARS-CoV-2, is where the repertoires were released. Sample metadata almost always included a de-identified subject ID, COVID-19 status, age in years and sex.

What the work shows at the level of the full study, not this receptor alone: Clinical and demographic metadata were provided uncurated, with the amount varying by source and participant.

Concerning this clone itself: What antigen it recognizes has not been identified. Base quality data are lacking; no much larger clone is found one base away.

The immunoSEQ Assay, a bias-controlled multiplex PCR, was used to amplify TCRbeta CDR3 regions from genomic DNA. Processing in the source paper ran as follows. The number of nucleated cells in each sample was estimated from the amplification of reference gene primers within the assay. To quantify the absolute abundance of each unique TCRbeta CDR3 rearrangement, sequence reads were collapsed and filtered. For each sample, productive Simpson clonality was calculated as the square root of Simpson's diversity index over productive rearrangements. Not all clones reach the TCRdb copy of this immuneACCESS table, which keeps in-frame sequences only. Checked studies attribute under half of the gap to unresolved V genes and leave the rest unexplained. V, J and clone size are those of that table, while D and trimming were read from the DNA. The sample includes around 99,000 clones, with less than 95% observed a single time. The ten largest clones represent 4% to 6% of the sample.

The collaborating institutions used their own protocols to collect whole blood in K2EDTA tubes. For TCRbeta analysis, collaborators shipped samples in one of three forms: frozen whole blood, isolated PBMCs, or DNA extracted from either of those sample types. Specimen: peripheral blood. The receptor comes from a man aged 50 to 59 with acute or convalescent COVID-19.

The CDR3 corresponds to CAQSRAGDCNQPQHF. The nucleotide sequence reads TGTGCCCAAAGTAGGGCAGGGGATTGCAATCAGCCCCAGCATTTT. The chain is assembled from TRBV14 and TRBJ1-5, and perhaps TRBD1 as D gene, on 6 matching bases. The CDR3 starts with the cysteine, ends with the phenylalanine, and has 15 residues. Of the read, only the CDR3 DNA is kept; its 45 bases are in frame from base 1. A distance of 19 bases separates the germline ends of V and J, which lose 11 bases and 2 bases respectively. CDR1 SGHDN and CDR2 FVKESK were looked up in the germline V gene.